These 20 T cell receptor beta chains originate from one sample sequenced in a study of cytomegalovirus exposure and HLA in healthy donors. PCR amplification relied on 60 Vbeta primers (plus 13 Jbeta primers). Some clones are missing from TCRdb's copy, which holds only in-frame ones; the method was immunoSEQ multiplex PCR. The table has about 140,000 clones, around 80% seen once; the top ten hold over 2%. The sequencing sample was made of PBMCs. Source of these receptors: a man aged 25 to 45 in good health and CMV-seronegative.

This clone was counted between two and nine times. Other DNA sequences of this sample code for an identical CDR3. The CDR3: CASSVVSNQPQHF. The CDR3 DNA reads TGTGCCAGCAGTGTAGTGAGCAATCAGCCCCAGCATTTT. The gene calls are TRBV6-1 and TRBJ1-5, with unresolved D. V lost 4 bases to trimming and J lost 1 base, with 5 bases between them. This CDR3 is 13 amino acids long. Germline values: CDR1 MNHNS, CDR2 SASEGT.

The chain links TRBV15 to TRBJ2-3; TRBD2 agrees at 12 bases. This CDR3 is built from 17 residues. Germline-derived CDR1 and CDR2 are LNHNV and YYDKDF (reference sequence). V lost 5 bases, J lost 2 bases, and 8 bases stayed unmatched. The CDR3: CATSPGLAGTNTDTQYF. CDR3 coding DNA: TGTGCCACCAGCCCAGGACTAGCGGGAACTAACACAGATACGCAGTATTTT.

The rearrangement links TRBV6-4 to TRBJ1-2; no definite D call. CDR1 is MRHNA and CDR2 is SNTAGT in the germline V gene. V gave up 3 bases and J gave up 4 bases, with 9 bases separating them. The CDR3 has 13 residues. In DNA form, the CDR3 reads TGTGCCAGCAGTGAGGCCCTCTTCTATGGCTACACCTTC. Translation: CASSEALFYGYTF.

The chain carries TRBV7-8 and TRBJ2-5; 8 bases are a match to TRBD2. The CDR3 has 13 residues. Germline V CDR1 and CDR2: SGHVS, FQNEAQ. The V and J ends lost 2 bases and 7 bases, in that order; junction bases with no gene match: 3. This CDR3 reads CASSLSTSATQYF. The CDR3 nucleotides read TGTGCCAGCAGCTTATCGACTAGCGCGACCCAGTACTTC.

The V gene is TRBV5-4, the J gene TRBJ2-3, with D hard to call. CDR1 and CDR2 from the germline V gene are SGHNT and YYREEE (reference sequence). Trimming pared 0 bases from V and 2 bases from J, leaving 4 bases between. The CDR3 consists of 13 residues. CDR3 sequence: CASSLGATDTQYF. The CDR3 DNA reads as TGTGCCAGCAGCTTGGGGGCCACAGATACGCAGTATTTT.

V and J are TRBV10-3 and TRBJ1-2, with D perhaps matching TRBD1 (5 bases). CDR3 length: 15 amino acids. The V gene's germline CDR1 is ENHRY and CDR2 SYGVKD. Deletions cut 4 bases from V and 0 bases from J, with 12 bases between. CDR3 protein: CAISGSTGANYGYTF. The DNA of the CDR3 is TGTGCCATCAGTGGTTCAACAGGAGCTAACTATGGCTACACCTTC.

The genes are TRBV29-1 and TRBJ2-5; weak D call: TRBD2 (5 bases). Germline CDR1 is SQVTM and CDR2 is ANQGSEA. Trimming pared 7 bases from V and 5 bases from J, leaving 26 bases between. CDR3 size: 16 residues. This CDR3 is CSGIARFRTALETQYF. The DNA of the CDR3 is TGCAGCGGTATCGCTCGGTTTAGGACTGCATTGGAGACCCAGTACTTC.

The rearrangement joins TRBV5-3 to TRBJ2-7; TRBD1 matches 7 bases. TRBV5-3 is an ORF for which the function is uncertain. The CDR3 runs to 13 residues. The junction had 9 bases not matched to a gene; V was cut back by 5 bases and J by 7 bases. DNA of the CDR3: TGTGCCAGAAGACGGAACAGGGGTCGAGAGCAGTACTTC. Protein: CARRRNRGREQYF.

The rearrangement uses TRBV7-2 and TRBJ2-3; possible D gene TRBD2, 6 bases. Germline assignment: CDR1 SGHTA and CDR2 FQGNSA. The V end lost 5 bases, the J end lost 0 bases, and 15 bases lay between the germline ends. This CDR3 is built from 16 residues. CDR3 nucleotide sequence: TGTGCCAGCAGCCTTGGCGGGACCTATAGCACAGATACGCAGTATTTT. The encoded protein is CASSLGGTYSTDTQYF.

This clone was seen only a few times. The chain employs TRBV19 and TRBJ1-2, with D hard to call. CDR1 is LNHDA and CDR2 is SQIVND in the germline V gene (reference sequence). With 5 bases removed from V and 1 base from J, the gap between germline ends came to 8 bases. The CDR3 length is 13 residues. Here the CDR3 reads CASSGLINYGYTF. CDR3 DNA sequence: TGTGCCAGTAGTGGGCTGATTAACTATGGCTACACCTTC.

The J gene is TRBJ2-5, the V gene TRBV5-1; possible D gene TRBD2, 6 bases. Germline V gene sequence: CDR1 SGHRS, CDR2 YFSETQ. V lost 4 bases to trimming and J lost 5 bases, with 27 bases between them. The CDR3 loop spans 18 amino acids. This CDR3 is CASSAGTFKEGRGETQYF. CDR3 nucleotides: TGCGCCAGCAGCGCGGGGACCTTTAAGGAGGGCCGGGGGGAGACCCAGTACTTC.

This chain connects TRBV10-1 to TRBJ1-4; 8 bases match TRBD1. Trimming at V came to 2 bases and at J to 8 bases, leaving 10 bases not matched to a gene. The germline V gene encodes CDR1 WNHNN and CDR2 SYGVQD (reference sequence). The CDR3 is 16 amino acids. CDR3 sequence: CASSEPDRVGPEKLFF. The CDR3 nucleotides read TGCGCCAGCAGTGAGCCGGACAGGGTTGGTCCGGAAAAACTGTTTTTT.

This clone was detected a few times. The chain is built from TRBV28 and TRBJ1-2; TRBD1 agrees at 7 bases. The germline V gene encodes CDR1 MDHEN and CDR2 SYDVKM. The J segment lost 0 bases and the V segment lost 6 bases, leaving 10 bases of the junction unmatched. The CDR3 consists of 16 residues. The CDR3 DNA reads TGTGCCAGCAGCCGCTTCGGGACAGAGACTAACTATGGCTACACCTTC. It yields the protein CASSRFGTETNYGYTF.

The V and J genes are TRBV2 and TRBJ1-1; D unclear. This CDR3 is 13 amino acids long. V lost 6 bases, J lost 0 bases, and 8 bases lay in between. Germline CDR1 reads SNHLY; CDR2 reads FYNNEI. The CDR3 protein is CASRVELNTEAFF. The DNA of the CDR3 is TGTGCCAGCAGGGTTGAGTTGAACACTGAAGCTTTCTTT. The full variable domain, rest sourced from reference TRBV2 and TRBJ1-1, is EPEVTQTPSHQVTQMGQEVILRCVPISNHLYFYWYRQILGQKVEFLVSFYNNEISEKSEIFDDQFSVERPDGSNFTLKIRSTKLEDSAMYFCASRVELNTEAFFGQGTRLTVV.

This clone was seen once. This sequence may be a read error, since a much larger clone differs from it by one base. The sample holds other DNA sequences that translate to the same CDR3. The J gene is TRBJ1-2, the V gene TRBV7-2; TRBD1 might be the D (5 bases). The V and J ends lost 0 bases and 0 bases respectively, with 8 bases between them. The germline CDR1 and CDR2 sequences are SGHTA and FQGNSA. This CDR3 has 15 residues. CDR3 coding DNA: TGTGCCAGCAGCTTAGCTCCGGGGGCTAACTATGGCTACACCTTC. Translating gives CASSLAPGANYGYTF. The variable domain in full, with the rest retrieved from reference TRBV7-2 and TRBJ1-2, is GAGVSQSPSNKVTEKGKDVELRCDPISGHTALYWYRQSLGQGLEFLIYFQGNSAPDKSGLPSDRFSAERTGGSVSTLTIQRTQQEDSAVYLCASSLAPGANYGYTFGSGTRLTVV.

The chain couples TRBV5-8 to TRBJ2-5; D is unclear. The germline V and J ends were trimmed by 5 bases and 14 bases, with 19 bases remaining between them. The CDR3 runs to 12 residues. CDR1 is SGHTS and CDR2 is YDEGEE in the germline V gene. CDR3 DNA sequence: TGTGCCAGCAGGCGATCCGTATCTGGGCCTTACTTC. Translation: CASRRSVSGPYF.

In its sample, this clone was seen a few times. The chain has TRBV7-9 and TRBJ2-1, with no clear D. The CDR3 loop spans 11 amino acids. V gave up 3 bases and J gave up 10 bases, with 7 bases separating them. Germline V CDR1 and CDR2: SEHNR, FQNEAQ (reference sequence). This CDR3 is CASSFLIEQFF. The CDR3 DNA follows: TGTGCCAGCAGCTTCCTTATAGAGCAGTTCTTC.

This clone was counted a single time. This sequence joins TRBV28 and TRBJ2-1; D might be TRBD1 (6 bases). This CDR3 has 14 amino acids. V was pared by 5 bases and J by 8 bases, with 16 bases between. Germline CDR1 is MDHEN and CDR2 is SYDVKM. The CDR3 nucleotides read TGTGCCAGCAGTATCAGGGGTGGGCGCGATGAGCAGTTCTTC. It is translated as CASSIRGGRDEQFF. The full variable domain, completed using reference TRBV28 and TRBJ2-1, is DVKVTQSSRYLVKRTGEKVFLECVQDMDHENMFWYRQDPGLGLRLIYFSYDVKMKEKGDIPEGYSVSREKKERFSLILESASTNQTSMYLCASSIRGGRDEQFFGPGTRLTVL.

V is TRBV19 and J is TRBJ1-1, with 8 bases matching TRBD1. Trimming removed 6 bases from V and 6 bases from J; junction bases left unmatched: 6. CDR1 and CDR2 from the germline V gene are LNHDA and SQIVND (reference sequence). CDR3 length equals 13 residues. As DNA, the CDR3 is TGTGCCAGTAGGGCAGGGGGCAGGGCTGAAGCTTTCTTT. Protein sequence: CASRAGGRAEAFF.

This clone was detected once. This chain uses TRBV28 with TRBJ2-5; D is possibly TRBD2 (5 bases). Germline V CDR1 and CDR2: MDHEN, SYDVKM. The germline V and J ends were trimmed by 2 bases and 5 bases, with 12 bases remaining between them. The CDR3 has 14 amino acids. CDR3 in amino acids: CASSLSGSTETQYF. Written as DNA, the CDR3 is TGTGCCAGCAGTTTAAGCGGCAGTACGGAGACCCAGTACTTC.